This TCR beta chain appears in the sequencing data of a study of radiation and T cells in renal cell carcinoma. Overall study: Nephrectomy followed 15 Gy stereotactic body radiation by 4 weeks. Study findings and constraints: No pretreatment tumor biopsies were available for baseline clonotypes. Top tumor clonotypes rose in blood 2 weeks post-radiation, then contracted.

Time point denoted: blood 2 weeks post-SBRT. Treatment meaning: 15 Gy SBRT to primary tumor, nephrectomy 4 weeks later. The patient's renal cell carcinoma had clear cell pathology. Using immunoSEQ multiplex PCR, the repertoire was profiled, and TCRdb retains in-frame clones only, with some absent. The table shows around 130,000 clones, with more than 80% occurring only once. In regard to this clone: Its target is not known.

V gave up 8 bases and J gave up 0 bases; unmatched junction bases: 8. The germline gives CDR1 WNHNN, CDR2 SYGVQD (reference sequence). This CDR3 region has 15 residues. The rearrangement uses TRBV10-1 and TRBJ1-1, with 8 bases that match TRBD1. This TCR derives from a woman between 55 and 75 years old with renal cell carcinoma. The input for sequencing was blood, taken from a patient whose treatment included radiotherapy and nephrectomy. CDR3 protein: CASSDRGPLNTEAFF. DNA for the CDR3: TGCGCCAGCTCAGACAGGGGCCCTCTGAACACTGAAGCTTTCTTT.